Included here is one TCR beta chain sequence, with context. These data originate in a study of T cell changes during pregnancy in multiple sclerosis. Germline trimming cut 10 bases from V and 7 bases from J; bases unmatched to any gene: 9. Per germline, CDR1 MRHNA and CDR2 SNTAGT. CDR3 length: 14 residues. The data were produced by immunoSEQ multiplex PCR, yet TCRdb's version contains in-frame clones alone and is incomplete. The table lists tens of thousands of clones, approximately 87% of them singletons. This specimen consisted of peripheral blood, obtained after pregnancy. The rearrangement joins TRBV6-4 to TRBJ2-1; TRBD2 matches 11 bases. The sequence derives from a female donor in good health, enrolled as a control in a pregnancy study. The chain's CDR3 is CATSIAGGRNEQFF. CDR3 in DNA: TGTGCCACCTCAATAGCGGGAGGGCGGAATGAGCAGTTCTTC.